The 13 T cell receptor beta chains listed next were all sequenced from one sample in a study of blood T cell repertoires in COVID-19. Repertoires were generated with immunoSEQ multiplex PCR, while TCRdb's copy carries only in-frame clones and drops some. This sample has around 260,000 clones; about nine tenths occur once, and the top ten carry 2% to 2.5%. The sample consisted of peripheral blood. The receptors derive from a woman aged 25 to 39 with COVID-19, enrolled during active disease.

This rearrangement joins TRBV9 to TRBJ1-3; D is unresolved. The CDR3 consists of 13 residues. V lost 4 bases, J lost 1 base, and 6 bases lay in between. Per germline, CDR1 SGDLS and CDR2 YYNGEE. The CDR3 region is CASSSVSGNTIYF. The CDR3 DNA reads TGTGCCAGCAGCTCTGTGTCTGGAAACACCATATATTTT.

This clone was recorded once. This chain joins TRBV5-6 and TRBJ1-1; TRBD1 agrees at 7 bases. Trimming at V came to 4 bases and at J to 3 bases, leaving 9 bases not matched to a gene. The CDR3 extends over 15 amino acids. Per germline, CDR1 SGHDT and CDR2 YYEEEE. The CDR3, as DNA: TGTGCCAGCAGCGTGACAGGGTTGGGGGACACTGAAGCTTTCTTT. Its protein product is CASSVTGLGDTEAFF.

CDR3 bases: TGCGCCAGCAGCGAGGACAGCTCCTACAATGAGCAGTTCTTC. Amino acids: CASSEDSSYNEQFF. J is TRBJ2-1 and V is TRBV5-1; D is possibly TRBD1 (6 bases). This CDR3 is 14 amino acids long. V gave up 4 bases and J gave up 0 bases, with 8 bases separating them. In germline, CDR1 is SGHRS, CDR2 YFSETQ.

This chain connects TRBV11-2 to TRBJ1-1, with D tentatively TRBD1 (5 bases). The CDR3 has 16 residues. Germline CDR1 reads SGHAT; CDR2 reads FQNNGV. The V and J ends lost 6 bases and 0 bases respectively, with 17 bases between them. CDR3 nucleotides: TGTGCCAGCAGAGATCAGAGACAGCTTTTGAACACTGAAGCTTTCTTT. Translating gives CASRDQRQLLNTEAFF. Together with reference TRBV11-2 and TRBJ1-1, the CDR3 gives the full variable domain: EAGVAQSPRYKIIEKRQSVAFWCNPISGHATLYWYQQILGQGPKLLIQFQNNGVVDDSQLPKDRFSAERLKGVDSTLKIQPAKLEDSAVYLCASRDQRQLLNTEAFFGQGTRLTVV.

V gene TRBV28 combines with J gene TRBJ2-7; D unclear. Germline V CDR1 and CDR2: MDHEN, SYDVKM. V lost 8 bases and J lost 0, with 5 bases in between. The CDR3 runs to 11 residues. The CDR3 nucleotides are TGTGCCAGCCTCGGCTCCTACGAGCAGTACTTC. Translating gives CASLGSYEQYF.

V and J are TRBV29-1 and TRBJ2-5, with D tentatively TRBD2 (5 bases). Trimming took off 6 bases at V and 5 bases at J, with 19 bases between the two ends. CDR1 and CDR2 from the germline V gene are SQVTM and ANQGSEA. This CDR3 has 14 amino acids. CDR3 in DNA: TGCAGCGTCCGACTACTAATGAGGGAGGAGACCCAGTACTTC. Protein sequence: CSVRLLMREETQYF. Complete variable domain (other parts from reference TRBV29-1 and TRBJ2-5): SAVISQKPSRDICQRGTSLTIQCQVDSQVTMMFWYRQQPGQSLTLIATANQGSEATYESGFVIDKFPISRPNLTFSTLTVSNMSPEDSSIYLCSVRLLMREETQYFGPGTRLLVL.

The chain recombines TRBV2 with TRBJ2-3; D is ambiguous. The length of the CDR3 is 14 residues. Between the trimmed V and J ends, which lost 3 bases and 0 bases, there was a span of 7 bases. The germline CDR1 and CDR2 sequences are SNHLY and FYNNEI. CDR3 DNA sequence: TGTGCCAGCAGTGAGACCGGGAGCACAGATACGCAGTATTTT. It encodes CASSETGSTDTQYF.

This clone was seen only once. DNA of the CDR3: TGTGCCAGCAGCCAAGATGGGGCTAGGGCAGATACGCAGTATTTT. Protein sequence: CASSQDGARADTQYF. The V and J genes are TRBV3-1 (or the pseudogene TRBV3-2) and TRBJ2-3, with D perhaps TRBD1 (5 bases). This CDR3 region has 15 residues. In germline, CDR1 is LGHDT, CDR2 YNNKEL (reference sequence). V lost 0 bases and J 4 bases, leaving 11 bases between the germline ends.

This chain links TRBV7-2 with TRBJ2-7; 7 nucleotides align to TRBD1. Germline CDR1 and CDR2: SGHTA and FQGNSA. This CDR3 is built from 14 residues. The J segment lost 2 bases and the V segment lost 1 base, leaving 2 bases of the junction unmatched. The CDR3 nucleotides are TGTGCCAGCAGCTTAGGGACAGGTACCTACGAGCAGTACTTC. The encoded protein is CASSLGTGTYEQYF.

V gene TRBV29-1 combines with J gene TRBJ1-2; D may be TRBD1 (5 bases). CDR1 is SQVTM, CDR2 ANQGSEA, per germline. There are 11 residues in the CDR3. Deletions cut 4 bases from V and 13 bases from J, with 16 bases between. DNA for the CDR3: TGCAGCGTTGTAGGGGCTACGGAGTCCACCTTC. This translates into CSVVGATESTF.

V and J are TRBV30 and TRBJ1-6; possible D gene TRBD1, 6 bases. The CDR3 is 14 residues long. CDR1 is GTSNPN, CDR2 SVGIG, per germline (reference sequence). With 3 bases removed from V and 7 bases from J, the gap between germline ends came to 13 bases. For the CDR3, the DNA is TGTGCCTGGAGCGCAGACGGACAGAATTCACCCCTCCACTTT. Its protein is CAWSADGQNSPLHF.

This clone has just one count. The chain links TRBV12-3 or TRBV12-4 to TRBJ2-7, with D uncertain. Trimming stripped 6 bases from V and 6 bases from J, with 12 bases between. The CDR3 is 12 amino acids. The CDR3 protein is CASSPSSFEQYF. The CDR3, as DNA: TGTGCCAGCAGCCCAAGTAGTTTCGAGCAGTACTTC.

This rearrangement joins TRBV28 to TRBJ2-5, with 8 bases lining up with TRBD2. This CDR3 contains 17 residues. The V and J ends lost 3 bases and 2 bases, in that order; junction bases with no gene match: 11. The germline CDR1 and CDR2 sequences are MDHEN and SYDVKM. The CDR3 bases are TGTGCCAGCAGTTTGAGTCCGCGGGAGGTCACACAAGAGACCCAGTACTTC. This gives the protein CASSLSPREVTQETQYF.